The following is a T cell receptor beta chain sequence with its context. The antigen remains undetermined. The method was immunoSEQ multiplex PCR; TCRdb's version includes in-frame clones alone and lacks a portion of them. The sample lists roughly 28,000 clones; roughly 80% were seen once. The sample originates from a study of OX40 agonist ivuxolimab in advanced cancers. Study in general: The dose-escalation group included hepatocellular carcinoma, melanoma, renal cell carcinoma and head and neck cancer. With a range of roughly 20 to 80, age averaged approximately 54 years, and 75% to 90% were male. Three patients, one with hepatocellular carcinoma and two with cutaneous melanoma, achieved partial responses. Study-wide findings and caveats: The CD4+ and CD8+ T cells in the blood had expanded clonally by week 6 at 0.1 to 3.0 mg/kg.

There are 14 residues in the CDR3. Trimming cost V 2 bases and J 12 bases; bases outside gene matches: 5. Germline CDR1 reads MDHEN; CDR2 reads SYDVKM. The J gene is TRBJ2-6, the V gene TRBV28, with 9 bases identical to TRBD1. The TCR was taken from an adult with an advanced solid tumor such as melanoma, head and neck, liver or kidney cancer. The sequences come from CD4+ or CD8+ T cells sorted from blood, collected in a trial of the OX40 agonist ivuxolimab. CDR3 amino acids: CASSLTDRGRVLTF. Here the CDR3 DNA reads TGTGCCAGCAGTTTAACGGACAGGGGACGCGTCCTGACTTTC.